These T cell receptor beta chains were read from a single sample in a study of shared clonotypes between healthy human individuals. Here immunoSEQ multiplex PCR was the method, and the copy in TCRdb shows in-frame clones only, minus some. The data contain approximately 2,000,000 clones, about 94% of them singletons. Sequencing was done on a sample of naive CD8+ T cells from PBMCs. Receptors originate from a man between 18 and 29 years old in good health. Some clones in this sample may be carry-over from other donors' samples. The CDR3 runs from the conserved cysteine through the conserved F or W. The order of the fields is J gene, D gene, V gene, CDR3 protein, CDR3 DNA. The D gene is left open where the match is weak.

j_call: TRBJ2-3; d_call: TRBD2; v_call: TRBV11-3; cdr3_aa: CASSSRLADTDTQYF; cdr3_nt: TGTGCCAGCAGCAGCAGACTAGCGGACACAGATACGCAGTATTTT
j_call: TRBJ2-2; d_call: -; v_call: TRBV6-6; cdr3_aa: CAISPGAGTGELFF; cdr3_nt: TGTGCCATCTCCCCTGGGGCAGGGACCGGGGAGCTGTTTTTT
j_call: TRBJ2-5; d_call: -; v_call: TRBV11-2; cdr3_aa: CASSFFPARTGKETQYF; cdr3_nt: TGTGCCAGCAGCTTTTTCCCCGCGAGGACTGGGAAAGAGACCCAGTACTTC
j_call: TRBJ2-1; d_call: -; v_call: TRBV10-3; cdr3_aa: CAIREGENNEQFF; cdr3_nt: TGTGCCATCAGGGAGGGGGAAAACAATGAGCAGTTCTTC
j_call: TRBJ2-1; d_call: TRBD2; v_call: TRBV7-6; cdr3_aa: CASSLRLAGEKGNEQFF; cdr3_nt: TGTGCCAGCAGCTTACGGCTAGCGGGAGAAAAGGGGAATGAGCAGTTCTTC
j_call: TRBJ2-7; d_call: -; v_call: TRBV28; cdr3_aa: CASSLPSDTPFYYEQYF; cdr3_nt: TGTGCCAGCAGTTTGCCCTCTGACACGCCTTTCTACTACGAGCAGTACTTC
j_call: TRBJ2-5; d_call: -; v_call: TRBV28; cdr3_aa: CASSLWGSLGPQETQYF; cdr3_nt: TGTGCCAGCAGTTTATGGGGTAGTTTGGGTCCACAAGAGACCCAGTACTTC
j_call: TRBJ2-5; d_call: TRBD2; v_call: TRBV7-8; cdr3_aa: CASSSRLAGGPWVETQYF; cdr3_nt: TGTGCCAGCAGCTCCCGACTAGCGGGAGGGCCTTGGGTAGAGACCCAGTACTTC
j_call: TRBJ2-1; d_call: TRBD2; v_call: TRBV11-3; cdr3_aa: CASSLGTSGYNEQFF; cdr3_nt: TGTGCCAGCAGCTTGGGGACTAGCGGCTACAATGAGCAGTTCTTC
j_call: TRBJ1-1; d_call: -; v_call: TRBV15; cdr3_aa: CATSRVRGESYAFF; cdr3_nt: TGTGCCACCAGCAGAGTTCGGGGGGAGAGTTACGCTTTCTTT
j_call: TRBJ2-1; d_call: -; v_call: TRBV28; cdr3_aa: CATGNPGNNEQFF; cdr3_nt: TGTGCCACCGGAAACCCGGGGAATAATGAGCAGTTCTTC
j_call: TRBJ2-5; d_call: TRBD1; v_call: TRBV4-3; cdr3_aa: CASSRLTGTGGGETQYF; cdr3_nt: TGCGCCAGCAGCCGATTAACCGGGACAGGGGGTGGGGAGACCCAGTACTTC
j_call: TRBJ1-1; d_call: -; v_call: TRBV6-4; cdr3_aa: CASRNRARDTEAFF; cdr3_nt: TGTGCCAGCAGAAACAGGGCACGGGACACTGAAGCTTTCTTT
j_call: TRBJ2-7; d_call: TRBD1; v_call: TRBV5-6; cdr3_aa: CASSIRQGIDEQYF; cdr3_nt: TGTGCCAGCAGCATAAGACAGGGGATCGACGAGCAGTACTTC
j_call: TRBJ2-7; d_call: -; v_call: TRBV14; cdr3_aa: CASSLGRTVAHEQYF; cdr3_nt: TGTGCCAGCAGCCTGGGACGGACGGTTGCGCACGAGCAGTACTTC
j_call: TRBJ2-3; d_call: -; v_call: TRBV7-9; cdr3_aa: CASSPGTFFNTDTQYF; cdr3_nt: TGTGCCAGCAGCCCAGGAACATTCTTTAACACAGATACGCAGTATTTT
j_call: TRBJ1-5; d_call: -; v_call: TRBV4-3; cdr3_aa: CASSQAWLYSNQPQHF; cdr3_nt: TGCGCCAGCAGCCAAGCTTGGCTTTATAGCAATCAGCCCCAGCATTTT
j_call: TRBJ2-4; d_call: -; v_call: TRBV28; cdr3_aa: CASTEGPTYGKNIQYF; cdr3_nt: TGTGCCAGCACGGAGGGGCCCACGTACGGCAAAAACATTCAGTACTTC
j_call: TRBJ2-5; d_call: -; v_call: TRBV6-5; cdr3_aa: CASRARQETQYF; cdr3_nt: TGTGCCAGTCGCGCCCGCCAAGAGACCCAGTACTTC